A selection of T cell receptor beta chains follows, all from one sample in a study of CD8+CD57+ T cells in acquired aplastic anemia. TCRdb fed the reads into MiXCR, producing one record per CDR3 protein. The data contain about 150,000 distinct CDR3 sequences, approximately 52% of them singletons. Sequencing used sorted CD4+, CD8+, or CD8+CD57+ T cells (not recorded which) from PBMCs. All receptors come from a human donor with aplastic anemia. CDR3s include the opening cysteine and the closing phenylalanine or tryptophan. D genes are given only for firm matches. Clone size is given for some rows only: seen once, a few or many times, or a class if the clone is expanded.

V gene: TRBV20-1
clone size: once
D gene: .
J gene: TRBJ1-6
CDR3 protein: CSARGIDTGNSPLHF
CDR3 DNA: TGCAGTGCTAGGGGGATCGATACGGGGAATTCACCCCTCCACTTT

V gene: TRBV20-1
clone size: .
D gene: .
J gene: TRBJ2-7
CDR3 protein: CSAREAQYEQYF
CDR3 DNA: TGCAGTGCTAGAGAAGCCCAGTACGAGCAGTACTTC

V gene: TRBV20-1
clone size: .
D gene: TRBD1
J gene: TRBJ1-2
CDR3 protein: CSAGDRVYGYTF
CDR3 DNA: TGCAGTGCCGGGGACAGGGTTTATGGCTACACCTTC

V gene: TRBV29-1
clone size: many
D gene: .
J gene: TRBJ2-7
CDR3 protein: CSVLDTESYEQYF
CDR3 DNA: TGCAGCGTTTTGGACACCGAGTCCTACGAGCAGTACTTC

V gene: TRBV15
clone size: .
D gene: .
J gene: TRBJ2-5
CDR3 protein: CATRRGGGETQYF
CDR3 DNA: TGTGCCACAAGGAGAGGGGGGGGAGAGACCCAGTACTTC

V gene: TRBV2
clone size: many
D gene: .
J gene: TRBJ2-7
CDR3 protein: CATGVRNEQYF
CDR3 DNA: TGTGCCACCGGGGTTCGGAACGAGCAGTACTTC

V gene: TRBV24-1
clone size: .
D gene: TRBD1
J gene: TRBJ1-1
CDR3 protein: CAIDLQDRHVMAEAFF
CDR3 DNA: TGTGCCATCGATCTACAGGACAGGCACGTTATGGCTGAAGCTTTCTTT

V gene: TRBV15
clone size: few
D gene: .
J gene: TRBJ1-5
CDR3 protein: CATSRQGSSPQHF
CDR3 DNA: TGTGCCACCAGCCGTCAGGGTTCTTCGCCCCAGCATTTT

V gene: TRBV7-3
clone size: few
D gene: .
J gene: TRBJ2-5
CDR3 protein: CASRAWWGGRYF
CDR3 DNA: TGTGCCAGCAGGGCATGGTGGGGGGGCCGGTACTTC

V gene: TRBV19
clone size: .
D gene: .
J gene: TRBJ1-6
CDR3 protein: CASSMLGPLHF
CDR3 DNA: TGTGCCAGTAGTATGTTGGGACCCCTCCACTTT

V gene: TRBV11-1
clone size: .
D gene: .
J gene: TRBJ2-1
CDR3 protein: CASSPEKGSIYNEQFF
CDR3 DNA: TGTGCCAGCAGCCCCGAGAAGGGGAGCATCTACAATGAGCAGTTCTTC

V gene: TRBV6-1
clone size: .
D gene: TRBD1
J gene: TRBJ1-5
CDR3 protein: CASSESGGNQPQHF
CDR3 DNA: TGTGCCAGCAGTGAATCAGGGGGGAATCAGCCCCAGCATTTT

V gene: TRBV27
clone size: many
D gene: .
J gene: TRBJ1-1
CDR3 protein: CASSFGRDTEAFF
CDR3 DNA: TGTGCCAGCAGTTTCGGCAGGGACACTGAAGCTTTCTTT

V gene: TRBV5-8
clone size: .
D gene: .
J gene: TRBJ1-5
CDR3 protein: CASSKGTANNQPQHF
CDR3 DNA: TGTGCCAGCAGCAAGGGGACGGCTAACAATCAGCCCCAGCATTTT

V gene: TRBV25-1
clone size: .
D gene: TRBD2
J gene: TRBJ2-7
CDR3 protein: CASSAGTSGTYEQYF
CDR3 DNA: TGTGCCAGCAGTGCGGGGACTAGCGGCACCTACGAGCAGTACTTC

V gene: TRBV11-1
clone size: many
D gene: .
J gene: TRBJ2-7
CDR3 protein: CASEGRKDYEQYF
CDR3 DNA: TGTGCCAGCGAGGGGCGCAAGGACTACGAGCAGTACTTC

V gene: TRBV27
clone size: many
D gene: .
J gene: TRBJ2-7
CDR3 protein: CASGEEQYF
CDR3 DNA: TGTGCCAGTGGGGAGGAGCAGTACTTC

V gene: TRBV11-2
clone size: .
D gene: .
J gene: TRBJ2-5
CDR3 protein: CASSHLEETQYF
CDR3 DNA: TGTGCCAGCAGCCACCTTGAGGAGACCCAGTACTTC

V gene: TRBV19
clone size: .
D gene: .
J gene: TRBJ1-1
CDR3 protein: CASSQGGGTEAFF
CDR3 DNA: TGTGCCAGTAGCCAAGGAGGAGGAACTGAAGCTTTCTTT

V gene: TRBV29-1
clone size: .
D gene: .
J gene: TRBJ1-6
CDR3 protein: CSVEWVGPLHF
CDR3 DNA: TGCAGCGTTGAATGGGTGGGGCCCCTCCACTTT

V gene: TRBV9
clone size: .
D gene: .
J gene: TRBJ2-3
CDR3 protein: CASSVVGTSRMDTQYF
CDR3 DNA: TGTGCCAGCAGCGTAGTAGGGACCAGTAGGATGGATACGCAGTATTTT

V gene: TRBV15
clone size: .
D gene: .
J gene: TRBJ2-1
CDR3 protein: CATSRAGSSYNEQFF
CDR3 DNA: TGTGCCACCAGCAGAGCAGGAAGCTCCTACAATGAGCAGTTCTTC

V gene: TRBV2
clone size: .
D gene: .
J gene: TRBJ2-3
CDR3 protein: CASRTEGIDTQYF
CDR3 DNA: TGTGCCAGCAGGACAGAGGGTATAGATACGCAGTATTTT

V gene: TRBV5-1
clone size: .
D gene: TRBD1
J gene: TRBJ1-6
CDR3 protein: CASSSWTGENSPLHF
CDR3 DNA: TGCGCCAGCAGCTCCTGGACAGGGGAGAATTCACCCCTCCACTTT

V gene: TRBV9
clone size: .
D gene: TRBD1
J gene: TRBJ2-7
CDR3 protein: CASSVAEQGAYEQYF
CDR3 DNA: TGTGCCAGCAGCGTAGCTGAACAGGGGGCTTACGAGCAGTACTTC

V gene: TRBV7-6
clone size: .
D gene: .
J gene: TRBJ2-7
CDR3 protein: CASSLDRSYEQYF
CDR3 DNA: TGTGCCAGCAGCTTAGACCGCTCCTACGAGCAGTACTTC

V gene: TRBV7-7
clone size: .
D gene: TRBD2
J gene: TRBJ2-5
CDR3 protein: CASSPSGGRILETQYF
CDR3 DNA: TGTGCTAGCAGCCCCAGCGGGGGTAGAATATTAGAGACCCAGTACTTC

V gene: TRBV2
clone size: few
D gene: .
J gene: TRBJ1-5
CDR3 protein: CASRGIAYSNQPQHF
CDR3 DNA: TGTGCCAGCAGAGGAATAGCCTATAGCAATCAGCCCCAGCATTTT

V gene: TRBV11-1
clone size: .
D gene: .
J gene: TRBJ1-2
CDR3 protein: CASSLESVPGGHYGYTF
CDR3 DNA: TGTGCCAGCAGCTTAGAGTCGGTTCCCGGGGGACACTATGGCTACACCTTC

V gene: TRBV6-5
clone size: few
D gene: TRBD2
J gene: TRBJ2-3
CDR3 protein: CASSYSTNDGGAGTDTQYF
CDR3 DNA: TGTGCCAGCAGTTACTCTACGAATGACGGGGGGGCCGGGACAGATACGCAGTATTTT

V gene: TRBV12-3/TRBV12-4
clone size: .
D gene: .
J gene: TRBJ2-3
CDR3 protein: CASSISSDTQYF
CDR3 DNA: TGTGCCAGCTCCATTTCCTCCGATACGCAGTATTTT

V gene: TRBV2
clone size: once
D gene: TRBD1
J gene: TRBJ1-2
CDR3 protein: CASNGQGLSGYTF
CDR3 DNA: TGTGCCAGCAACGGACAGGGTTTGAGCGGCTACACCTTC

V gene: TRBV5-1
clone size: once
D gene: .
J gene: TRBJ1-1
CDR3 protein: CASRKGPTKAFF
CDR3 DNA: TGCGCCAGCAGGAAAGGACCGACTAAAGCTTTCTTT

V gene: TRBV2
clone size: many
D gene: TRBD2
J gene: TRBJ2-7
CDR3 protein: CATGGGSSYEQYF
CDR3 DNA: TGTGCCACCGGCGGGGGTTCCTCCTACGAGCAGTACTTC

V gene: TRBV19
clone size: .
D gene: TRBD2
J gene: TRBJ2-7
CDR3 protein: CASSTQLALGYEQYF
CDR3 DNA: TGTGCCAGTAGTACCCAACTAGCGCTCGGGTACGAGCAGTACTTC

V gene: TRBV6-5
clone size: .
D gene: .
J gene: TRBJ2-3
CDR3 protein: CASSFYGFSDTQYF
CDR3 DNA: TGTGCCAGCAGTTTTTATGGGTTCTCAGATACGCAGTATTTT

V gene: TRBV11-1
clone size: .
D gene: .
J gene: TRBJ1-1
CDR3 protein: CASGPRLSYTEAFF
CDR3 DNA: TGTGCCAGCGGACCGCGACTGAGCTACACTGAAGCTTTCTTT

V gene: TRBV4-1
clone size: few
D gene: .
J gene: TRBJ1-2
CDR3 protein: CASSQRGGSAYGHTF
CDR3 DNA: TGCGCCAGCAGCCAAAGAGGGGGTTCGGCCTATGGCCACACCTTC

V gene: TRBV2
clone size: .
D gene: .
J gene: TRBJ1-1
CDR3 protein: CASSERRAEAFF
CDR3 DNA: TGTGCCAGCAGTGAAAGGCGGGCAGAAGCCTTCTTT

V gene: TRBV7-8
clone size: many
D gene: TRBD1
J gene: TRBJ2-7
CDR3 protein: CASSYRRDRVSYEQYF
CDR3 DNA: TGTGCCAGCAGCTACCGCCGGGACAGGGTGTCCTACGAGCAGTACTTC

V gene: TRBV20-1
clone size: .
D gene: .
J gene: TRBJ2-7
CDR3 protein: CSARDPRQGYEQYF
CDR3 DNA: TGCAGTGCTAGAGATCCGCGGCAGGGCTACGAGCAGTACTTC

V gene: TRBV15
clone size: .
D gene: TRBD2
J gene: TRBJ2-5
CDR3 protein: CATSRVSGTGETQYF
CDR3 DNA: TGTGCCACCAGCAGAGTAAGCGGGACGGGGGAGACCCAGTACTTC

V gene: TRBV10-1
clone size: many
D gene: .
J gene: TRBJ2-1
CDR3 protein: CASSLRQGFGSYNEQFF
CDR3 DNA: TGCGCCAGCAGCCTAAGACAAGGCTTTGGATCCTACAATGAGCAGTTCTTC

V gene: TRBV20-1
clone size: .
D gene: .
J gene: TRBJ1-2
CDR3 protein: CSARPPSRPRDGYTF
CDR3 DNA: TGCAGTGCTAGGCCCCCGTCACGACCTCGGGATGGCTACACCTTC

V gene: TRBV9
clone size: many
D gene: .
J gene: TRBJ2-7
CDR3 protein: CASSEGGYEQYF
CDR3 DNA: TGTGCCAGCAGCGAGGGCGGGTACGAGCAGTACTTC

V gene: TRBV7-6
clone size: .
D gene: TRBD1
J gene: TRBJ1-4
CDR3 protein: CASSPRGVGEKLFF
CDR3 DNA: TGTGCCAGCAGCCCCAGGGGGGTGGGGGAAAAACTGTTTTTT

V gene: TRBV7-2
clone size: many
D gene: .
J gene: TRBJ1-1
CDR3 protein: CASSPTRGSPEAFF
CDR3 DNA: TGTGCCAGCAGCCCCACTCGGGGTTCGCCCGAAGCTTTCTTT

V gene: TRBV12-5
clone size: few
D gene: .
J gene: TRBJ2-7
CDR3 protein: CASGEGRGIYEQYF
CDR3 DNA: TGTGCTAGTGGTGAAGGACGGGGGATTTACGAGCAGTACTTC

V gene: TRBV5-6
clone size: .
D gene: TRBD2
J gene: TRBJ2-3
CDR3 protein: CASSLGLAGPADTQYF
CDR3 DNA: TGTGCCAGCAGCCTGGGACTAGCGGGACCGGCAGATACGCAGTATTTT

V gene: TRBV19
clone size: .
D gene: TRBD1
J gene: TRBJ1-5
CDR3 protein: CASSIPGQGARQPQHF
CDR3 DNA: TGTGCCAGTAGTATTCCGGGACAGGGGGCAAGGCAGCCCCAGCATTTT

V gene: TRBV20-1
clone size: .
D gene: .
J gene: TRBJ1-2
CDR3 protein: CSARKGDGYTF
CDR3 DNA: TGCAGTGCTAGAAAAGGGGATGGCTACACCTTC

V gene: TRBV4-3
clone size: many
D gene: TRBD1
J gene: TRBJ2-5
CDR3 protein: CASSQDPGRGRVSETQYF
CDR3 DNA: TGCGCCAGCAGCCAAGATCCGGGCAGGGGGCGCGTGAGCGAGACCCAGTACTTC

V gene: TRBV20-1
clone size: .
D gene: .
J gene: TRBJ2-1
CDR3 protein: CSASRGNSYNEQFF
CDR3 DNA: TGCAGTGCTAGCCGGGGGAACTCCTACAATGAGCAGTTCTTC

V gene: TRBV18
clone size: .
D gene: TRBD1
J gene: TRBJ2-1
CDR3 protein: CASSPDDRGYNEQFF
CDR3 DNA: TGTGCCAGCTCCCCCGATGACAGGGGGTACAATGAGCAGTTCTTC

V gene: TRBV7-9
clone size: many
D gene: .
J gene: TRBJ2-5
CDR3 protein: CASSDRGSETQYF
CDR3 DNA: TGTGCCAGCAGCGATAGGGGTTCAGAGACCCAGTACTTC

V gene: TRBV2
clone size: .
D gene: .
J gene: TRBJ2-5
CDR3 protein: CASSEDAGWEETQYF
CDR3 DNA: TGTGCCAGCAGTGAAGATGCCGGCTGGGAAGAGACCCAGTACTTC